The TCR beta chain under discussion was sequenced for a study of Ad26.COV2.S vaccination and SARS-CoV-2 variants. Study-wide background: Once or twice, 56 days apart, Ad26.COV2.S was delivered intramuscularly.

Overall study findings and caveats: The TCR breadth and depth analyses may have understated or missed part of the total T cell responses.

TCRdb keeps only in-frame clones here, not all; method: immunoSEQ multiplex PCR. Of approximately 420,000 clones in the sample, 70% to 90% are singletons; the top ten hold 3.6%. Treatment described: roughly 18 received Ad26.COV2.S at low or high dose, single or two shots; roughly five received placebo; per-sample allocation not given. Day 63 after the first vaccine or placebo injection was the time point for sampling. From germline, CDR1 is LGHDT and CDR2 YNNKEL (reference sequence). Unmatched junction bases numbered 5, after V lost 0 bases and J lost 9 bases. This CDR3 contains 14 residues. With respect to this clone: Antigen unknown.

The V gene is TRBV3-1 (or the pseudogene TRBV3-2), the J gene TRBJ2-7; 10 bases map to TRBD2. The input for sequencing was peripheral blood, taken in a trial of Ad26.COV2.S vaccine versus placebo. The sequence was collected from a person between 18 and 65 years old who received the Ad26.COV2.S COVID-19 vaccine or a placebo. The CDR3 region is CASSQDQAGGLQYF. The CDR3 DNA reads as TGTGCCAGCAGCCAAGATCAAGCGGGGGGGTTGCAGTACTTC.